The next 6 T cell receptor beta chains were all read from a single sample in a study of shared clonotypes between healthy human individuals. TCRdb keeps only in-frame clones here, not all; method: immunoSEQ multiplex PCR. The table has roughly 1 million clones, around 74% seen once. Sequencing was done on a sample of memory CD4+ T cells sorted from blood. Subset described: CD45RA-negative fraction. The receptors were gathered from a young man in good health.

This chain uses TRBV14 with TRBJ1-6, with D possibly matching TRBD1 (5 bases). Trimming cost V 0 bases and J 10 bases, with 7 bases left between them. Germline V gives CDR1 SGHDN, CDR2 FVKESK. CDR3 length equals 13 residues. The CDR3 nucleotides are TGTGCCAGCAGCCAAGAAGGGGACTCACCCCTCCACTTT. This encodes CASSQEGDSPLHF.

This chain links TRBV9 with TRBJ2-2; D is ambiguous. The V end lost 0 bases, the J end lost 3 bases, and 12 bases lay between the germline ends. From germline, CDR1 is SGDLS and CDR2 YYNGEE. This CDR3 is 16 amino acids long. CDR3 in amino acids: CASSVGKARDTGELFF. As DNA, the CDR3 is TGTGCCAGCAGCGTAGGCAAGGCTCGCGACACCGGGGAGCTGTTTTTT. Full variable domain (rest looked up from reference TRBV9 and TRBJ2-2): DSGVTQTPKHLITATGQRVTLRCSPRSGDLSVYWYQQSLDQGLQFLIQYYNGEERAKGNILERFSAQQFPDLHSELNLSSLELGDSALYFCASSVGKARDTGELFFGEGSRLTVL.

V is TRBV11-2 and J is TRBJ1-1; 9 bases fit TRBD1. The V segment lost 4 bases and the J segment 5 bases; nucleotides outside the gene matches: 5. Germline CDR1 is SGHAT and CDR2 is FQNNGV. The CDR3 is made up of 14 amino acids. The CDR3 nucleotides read TGTGCCAGCAGCTGGCAACAGGGGGCAACTGAAGCTTTCTTT. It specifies CASSWQQGATEAFF.

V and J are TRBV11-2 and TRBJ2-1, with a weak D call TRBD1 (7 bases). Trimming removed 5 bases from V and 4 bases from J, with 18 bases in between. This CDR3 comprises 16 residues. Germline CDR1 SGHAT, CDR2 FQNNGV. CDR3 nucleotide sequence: TGTGCCAGCAGCCAGGGGGTGGCGGGACTTTACAATGAGCAGTTCTTC. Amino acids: CASSQGVAGLYNEQFF. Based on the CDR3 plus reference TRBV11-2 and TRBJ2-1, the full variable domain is EAGVAQSPRYKIIEKRQSVAFWCNPISGHATLYWYQQILGQGPKLLIQFQNNGVVDDSQLPKDRFSAERLKGVDSTLKIQPAKLEDSAVYLCASSQGVAGLYNEQFFGPGTRLTVL.

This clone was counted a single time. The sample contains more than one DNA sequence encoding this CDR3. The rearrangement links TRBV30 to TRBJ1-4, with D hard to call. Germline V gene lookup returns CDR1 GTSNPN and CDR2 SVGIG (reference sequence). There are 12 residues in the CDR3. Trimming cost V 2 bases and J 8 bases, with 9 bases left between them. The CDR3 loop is CAWSSGGEKLFF. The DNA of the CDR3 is TGTGCCTGGAGTTCCGGAGGGGAAAAACTGTTTTTT.

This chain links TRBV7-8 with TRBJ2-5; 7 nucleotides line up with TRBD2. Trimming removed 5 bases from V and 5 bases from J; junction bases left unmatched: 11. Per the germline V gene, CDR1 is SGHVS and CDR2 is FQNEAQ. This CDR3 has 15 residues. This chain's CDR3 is CASSGLAGVGETQYF. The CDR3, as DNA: TGTGCCAGCAGCGGCCTGGCGGGGGTTGGTGAGACCCAGTACTTC. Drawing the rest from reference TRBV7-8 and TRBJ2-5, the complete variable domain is GAGVSQSPRYKVAKRGQDVALRCDPISGHVSLFWYQQALGQGPEFLTYFQNEAQLDKSGLPSDRFFAERPEGSVSTLKIQRTQQEDSAVYLCASSGLAGVGETQYFGPGTRLLVL.